Presented here are 20 T cell receptor beta chains from one specimen sequenced in a study of blood T cell repertoires in COVID-19. The protocol was immunoSEQ multiplex PCR, while the TCRdb copy is restricted to in-frame clones and leaves out a portion. The sample yields a few hundred thousand clones, just under 90% seen once. Source material: peripheral blood. The receptors originated from a woman between 25 and 40 years old with COVID-19, enrolled during active disease.

The rearrangement uses TRBV7-9 and TRBJ2-7, with 10 positions matching TRBD2. The CDR3 runs to 16 residues. Germline V gene lookup returns CDR1 SEHNR and CDR2 FQNEAQ (reference sequence). Trimming cost V 5 bases and J 5 bases; bases outside gene matches: 12. CDR3: CASSPVKRGGLNEQYF. Written as DNA, the CDR3 is TGTGCCAGCAGCCCCGTTAAGCGGGGGGGCCTCAACGAGCAGTACTTC.

V gene TRBV9 combines with J gene TRBJ2-1, with 9 bases that match TRBD1. The CDR3 has 15 residues. J lost 7 bases, V lost 0 bases, and 5 bases had no gene match. The germline V gene has CDR1 SGDLS and CDR2 YYNGEE. DNA of the CDR3: TGTGCCAGCAGCGTAGGACAGGGGGTTCTGAATGAGCAGTTCTTC. As protein: CASSVGQGVLNEQFF.

The rearrangement links TRBV3-1 (or the pseudogene TRBV3-2) to TRBJ1-5; D gene unclear. V was shortened by 0 bases and J by 3 bases, with 6 bases between the two germline ends. Germline V lookup: CDR1 LGHDT, CDR2 YNNKEL (reference sequence). The CDR3 is made up of 14 amino acids. CDR3 amino acids: CASSQDGSNQPQHF. CDR3 nucleotide sequence: TGTGCCAGCAGCCAAGACGGGTCCAATCAGCCCCAGCATTTT.

Worth noting for this clone: The junction does not match germline at one end; this may be a read error. The V and J genes are TRBV5-4 and TRBJ2-3; 7 nucleotides align to TRBD1. In germline, CDR1 is SGHNT, CDR2 YYREEE (reference sequence). This CDR3 comprises 14 residues. The CDR3 reads CASTLTGQPDTQYF. CDR3 DNA: TGTGCCAGCACCTTGACAGGGCAACCAGATACGCAGTATTTT.

This clone was seen only once. The rearrangement joins TRBV7-9 to TRBJ2-5, with 12 bases lining up with TRBD2. Germline V gene sequence: CDR1 SEHNR, CDR2 FQNEAQ (reference sequence). The CDR3 sequence is 16 residues long. The ends lost 4 bases at V and 1 base at J; junction bases unmatched: 4. The CDR3 DNA sequence: TGTGCCAGCAGCTCGCTAGCGGGGGGGCCCCAAGAGACCCAGTACTTC. This codes for CASSSLAGGPQETQYF.

The chain joins TRBV19 to TRBJ2-7; weak D call: TRBD1 (6 bases). V was trimmed by 3 bases and J by 5 bases, leaving 14 bases between them. The CDR3 sequence is 14 residues long. CDR1 and CDR2 from the germline V gene are LNHDA and SQIVND (reference sequence). The CDR3 sequence: CASSIDGTPNEQYF. The DNA of the CDR3 is TGTGCCAGTAGTATCGACGGGACACCTAACGAGCAGTACTTC.

This chain joins TRBV7-9 and TRBJ2-7, with TRBD2 matching 11 bases. The germline CDR1 and CDR2 sequences are SEHNR and FQNEAQ (reference sequence). The ends lost 1 base at V and 3 bases at J; junction bases unmatched: 2. CDR3 length: 15 amino acids. This CDR3 reads CASSLGTSGGYEQYF. CDR3 sequence (DNA): TGTGCCAGCAGCTTAGGTACTAGCGGGGGCTACGAGCAGTACTTC.

The chain has TRBV9 and TRBJ1-2; no reliable D call. Germline values: CDR1 SGDLS, CDR2 YYNGEE. Between the trimmed V and J ends, which lost 4 bases and 0 bases, there was a span of 16 bases. This CDR3 has 16 amino acids. DNA for the CDR3: TGTGCCAGCAGCCGAGGGCCGAACGCCGCTAACTATGGCTACACCTTC. Its protein product is CASSRGPNAANYGYTF.

The rearrangement links TRBV18 to TRBJ1-1; 7 bases map to TRBD1. CDR1 and CDR2 (germline): KGHSH, LQKENI. This CDR3 contains 15 residues. The ends lost 6 bases at V and 7 bases at J; junction bases unmatched: 14. CDR3 nucleotide sequence: TGTGCCAGCTCGCCTGAACAGGGGATTGGAATTGAAGCTTTCTTT. This gives the protein CASSPEQGIGIEAFF.

CDR3 sequence (DNA): TGCAGCGCCCGGACAGGTCAAGCTTCACCCCTCCACTTT. Its protein is CSARTGQASPLHF. The rearrangement links TRBV29-1 to TRBJ1-6, with 7 nucleotides matching TRBD1. The CDR3 is 13 amino acids. V was pared by 7 bases and J by 9 bases, with 9 bases of the junction left unmatched. CDR1 and CDR2 (germline): SQVTM, ANQGSEA.

This chain uses TRBV10-2 with TRBJ2-7; perhaps TRBD1 as D (6 bases). The CDR3 contains 12 residues. In germline, CDR1 is WSHSY, CDR2 SAAADI. Trimming cost V 6 bases and J 4 bases, with 10 bases left between them. CDR3 sequence (DNA): TGCGCCAGCAGGGACAGAGAGTACGAGCAGTACTTC. This codes for CASRDREYEQYF.

This rearrangement joins TRBV10-3 to TRBJ2-7; 9 bases are a match to TRBD1. Trimming cost V 10 bases and J 0 bases; bases outside gene matches: 13. CDR1 ENHRY and CDR2 SYGVKD come from the germline V gene. The CDR3 spans 16 residues. The CDR3, as DNA: TGTGCCACAGGCGGGGTGGGACAGGGTTCCTCCTACGAGCAGTACTTC. It yields the protein CATGGVGQGSSYEQYF.

The rearrangement joins TRBV14 to TRBJ1-6; 7 nucleotides agree with TRBD1. The CDR3 is made up of 16 amino acids. After removal of 1 base from V and 9 bases from J, the junction contained 9 bases not matched to a gene. The V gene's germline CDR1 is SGHDN and CDR2 FVKESK. CDR3 DNA sequence: TGTGCCAGCAGCCAAGGGGCAGGGGGTTGGAGTTCACCCCTCCACTTT. It yields the protein CASSQGAGGWSSPLHF.

The chain couples TRBV4-1 to TRBJ2-2; TRBD2 matches at 9 bases. This CDR3 spans 16 amino acids. The V gene end was trimmed by 7 bases and the J gene end by 4 bases; junction bases not matched to a gene: 10. Germline V lookup: CDR1 MGHRA, CDR2 YSYEKL. In nucleotides, the CDR3 is TGCGCCAGCACTATGGCGGGGGGGCTTGGCACCGGGGAGCTGTTTTTT. Translation: CASTMAGGLGTGELFF.

The chain employs TRBV7-9 and TRBJ2-5; D possibly corresponds to TRBD1 (5 bases). The CDR3 is 13 amino acids. Germline assignment: CDR1 SEHNR and CDR2 FQNEAQ (reference sequence). V lost 0 bases and J 5 bases, leaving 7 bases between the germline ends. The CDR3 reads CASSLAGLETQYF. The DNA for the CDR3 is TGTGCCAGCAGCTTAGCGGGGCTTGAGACCCAGTACTTC. The full variable domain, with the rest looked up from reference TRBV7-9 and TRBJ2-5, is DTGVSQNPRHKITKRGQNVTFRCDPISEHNRLYWYRQTLGQGPEFLTYFQNEAQLEKSRLLSDRFSAERPKGSFSTLEIQRTEQGDSAMYLCASSLAGLETQYFGPGTRLLVL.

The chain uses TRBV29-1 and TRBJ1-1; D not certain. The germline V gene has CDR1 SQVTM and CDR2 ANQGSEA. Trimming took off 6 bases at V and 5 bases at J, with 13 bases between the two ends. The length of the CDR3 is 12 residues. The CDR3 protein is CSVTRGSTEAFF. The CDR3 region has the DNA TGCAGCGTCACCAGAGGGAGTACTGAAGCTTTCTTT.

The rearrangement links TRBV7-6 to TRBJ1-2; 7 bases are shared with TRBD1. The CDR3 is 15 residues long. Per the germline V gene, CDR1 is SGHVS and CDR2 is FNYEAQ. Unmatched junction bases numbered 10, after V lost 4 bases and J lost 5 bases. The CDR3 here is CASSYSRDSTYGYTF. CDR3 sequence (DNA): TGTGCCAGCAGCTATTCAAGGGACAGTACATATGGCTACACCTTC.

V and J are TRBV11-2 and TRBJ2-5; possibly TRBD1 for D (5 bases). With 4 bases removed from V and 5 bases from J, the gap between germline ends came to 17 bases. There are 15 residues in the CDR3. Germline values: CDR1 SGHAT, CDR2 FQNNGV. The CDR3 nucleotides read TGTGCCAGCAGCTCCCCCGTGGCAGGGCTGGAGACCCAGTACTTC. Translating it yields CASSSPVAGLETQYF.

This clone has just one count. The gene calls are TRBV2 and TRBJ2-2, with a possible D match to TRBD1 (5 bases). CDR3 length equals 13 residues. Germline CDR1 is SNHLY and CDR2 is FYNNEI. V lost 6 bases to trimming and J lost 1 base, with 6 bases between them. For the CDR3, the DNA is TGTGCCAGCAGGGGGCGGAACACCGGGGAGCTGTTTTTT. It specifies CASRGRNTGELFF.

The chain recombines TRBV7-9 with TRBJ1-2; 7 bases are shared with TRBD1. Germline V CDR1 and CDR2: SEHNR, FQNEAQ (reference sequence). After removal of 2 bases from V and 4 bases from J, the junction contained 10 bases not matched to a gene. The CDR3 contains 16 residues. CDR3 sequence reads: CASSLSRDSNFYGYTF. The CDR3, as DNA: TGTGCCAGCAGCTTATCGCGGGACAGCAACTTCTATGGCTACACCTTC.